The source of this TCR beta chain is a study of cytomegalovirus exposure and HLA in healthy donors. At the level of the study: Among about 190 million T cells, an earlier analysis found about 110 million unique TCR beta sequences. The study's findings and limits: According to a later analysis, donors in an Asian-associated ancestry cluster reportedly had fewer N-insertions than the roughly 720-donor mean.

About this clone itself: What it recognizes is unknown.

PCR primers comprised 60 Vbeta and 13 Jbeta primers. As originally analysed: Later work found 74 million or so unique TCR beta chains, with some 11 million shared. Profiled with immunoSEQ multiplex PCR; TCRdb holds only in-frame clones, not every one. The V and J calls and clone size were taken over from that table, and D and trimming were inferred from the DNA. The table shows some 70,000 clones, with roughly four fifths occurring only once. Trimming took 4 bases from V and 5 from J; bases not matched to a gene: 13. CDR3 size: 16 residues. Germline assignment: CDR1 SNHLY and CDR2 FYNNEI. Donors had nominal health at sampling but likely had unrecorded immune exposures.

The genes are TRBV2 and TRBJ1-1, with 7 bases matching TRBD1. Sequenced material: PBMCs. This receptor was taken from a human donor in good health. The CDR3 nucleotides are TGTGCCAGCAGTGGGCCTCGACAGGGAACAGGAACTGAAGCTTTCTTT. As protein: CASSGPRQGTGTEAFF.